These 5 T cell receptor beta chains originate from one sample sequenced in a study of shared clonotypes between healthy human individuals (dated by TCRdb to the early 2020s). The protocol used for the library was the immunoSEQ multiplex PCR assay. TCRdb took this table from immuneACCESS and kept in-frame rearrangements with V and J called. Such tables lack part of the clones; where checked against another copy, unresolved V genes explain under half of the gap, and the rest is unexplained. The sample data list roughly 480,000 clones, and 70% to 80% of these were observed just once. The ten largest make up 9.5% to 15% of the sample. Material for sequencing was PBMCs. Receptors originate from a woman between 40 and 50 years old in good health. Some clones in this sample may be carry-over from other donors' samples.

V gene TRBV11-2 combines with J gene TRBJ2-7, with D possibly TRBD2 on 6 matching bases. The CDR3 runs to 14 residues. V was trimmed by 5 bases and J by 0 bases, leaving 11 bases between them. CDR1 and CDR2 (germline): SGHAT, FQNNGV. Written as DNA, the CDR3 is TGTGCCAGCAGCCCCGGGGGACTCTCCTACGAGCAGTACTTC. Translating it yields CASSPGGLSYEQYF.

The chain carries TRBV10-3 and TRBJ2-7; 14 bases map to TRBD2. Germline loops: CDR1 ENHRY, CDR2 SYGVKD. With 2 bases clipped from V and 5 bases from J, the junction kept 2 bases outside the gene matches. The CDR3 has 15 amino acids. The CDR3 is CAISEGLAGGHEQYF. Written as DNA, the CDR3 is TGTGCCATCAGTGAGGGACTAGCGGGAGGTCACGAGCAGTACTTC.

The chain has TRBV6-5 and TRBJ2-7, with 9 bases aligning to TRBD1. The CDR3 loop spans 14 amino acids. The germline V gene has CDR1 MNHEY and CDR2 SVGAGI. V shed 5 bases, J shed 7 bases, and the junction held 9 bases outside the gene matches. In DNA, the CDR3 is TGTGCCAGCAGTGGCACCGGGACAGGGCAAGAGCAGTACTTC. Translated, it gives CASSGTGTGQEQYF.

This clone was picked up a small number of times. The chain joins TRBV28 to TRBJ2-1; D call uncertain. The ends were cut back, 3 bases at V and 9 bases at J, with 12 bases in the middle. Germline assignment: CDR1 MDHEN and CDR2 SYDVKM. The CDR3 runs 13 residues. The CDR3 DNA reads TGTGCCAGCAGTTTCGGAGAATTCGGTGAGCAGTTCTTC. It is translated as CASSFGEFGEQFF.

V is TRBV9 and J is TRBJ2-1; TRBD2 matches at 10 bases. This CDR3 has 17 residues. Germline lookup yields CDR1 SGDLS and CDR2 YYNGEE. V lost 0 bases and J lost 7; bases outside the gene matches: 10. The CDR3 is CASSVALSGRGGNEQFF. The CDR3 DNA reads TGTGCCAGCAGCGTAGCTCTCAGCGGGAGGGGAGGTAATGAGCAGTTCTTC.